This T cell receptor (beta chain) originates from a study of technical replicates of blood from a handful of donors. The CDR3 consists of 11 residues. From germline, CDR1 is SGHNT and CDR2 YYREEE (reference sequence). Trimming left V 3 bases short and J 5 bases short, with 6 bases between. Sequenced by immunoSEQ multiplex PCR; TCRdb stores in-frame clones only, minus some. The sample contains some 77,000 clones, roughly 93% of which appear only once. This clone came up a few times. The sequencing input was T cells isolated from PBMCs. The chain carries TRBV5-4 and TRBJ2-7, with D perhaps matching TRBD2 (6 bases). This receptor was identified in a human donor in good health. The CDR3: CASSWGDEQYF. In DNA, the CDR3 is TGTGCCAGCAGCTGGGGGGACGAGCAGTACTTC.